This TCR beta chain is from a study of blood T cell repertoires in COVID-19. Germline lookup yields CDR1 SGHVS and CDR2 FQNEAQ. Trimming stripped 5 bases from V and 4 bases from J, with 5 bases between. The CDR3 totals 11 residues. Authors' data handling: Amplification from reference gene primers served as the basis for estimated nucleated cell counts. The data were produced by immunoSEQ multiplex PCR, yet TCRdb's version contains in-frame clones alone and is incomplete. The DNA was the basis for D and trimming; V, J and clone size are from that table. This repertoire shows 250,000 to 400,000 clones, about 85% found once; its top ten account for around 1.8%.

The specimen sequenced was PBMCs or T cells enriched from blood (not recorded which). The V and J genes are TRBV7-8 and TRBJ2-5; D is unresolved. This clonotype originated in a woman aged 25 to 39 who had been exposed to COVID-19. The CDR3 DNA is TGTGCCAGCAGCCCCTCAGAGACCCAGTACTTC. This codes for CASSPSETQYF.